Below are 9 T cell receptor beta chains sequenced from a single sample in a study of control samples from healthy donors and cancer patients (dated by TCRdb to 2018 to 2020). Library construction relied on the immunoSEQ multiplex PCR assay. TCRdb obtained this table from immuneACCESS and retained in-frame rearrangements with V and J assigned. These tables miss some clones; where compared with another copy, unresolved V genes account for less than half of the shortfall, and the remainder is unexplained. In this sample the table shows roughly 130,000 clones, roughly 92% of which occur a single time. The ten largest clones capture about 10% of the sample. The sample taken for sequencing was blood. The source is a man aged 25 to 40 in good health.

The J gene is TRBJ2-7, the V gene TRBV7-2; D not resolved. The length of the CDR3 is 13 residues. Germline assignment: CDR1 SGHTA and CDR2 FQGNSA. V lost 4 bases, J lost 7 bases, and 14 bases lay in between. CDR3: CASSSGSKQEQYF. DNA for the CDR3: TGTGCCAGCAGCTCAGGTTCAAAGCAGGAGCAGTACTTC.

V is TRBV5-6 and J is TRBJ1-2, with 10 bases identical to TRBD1. This CDR3 has 15 residues. With V trimmed by 4 bases and J by 7 bases, 10 bases remained unmatched. Germline V gives CDR1 SGHDT, CDR2 YYEEEE. The DNA for the CDR3 is TGTGCCAGCAGCCGTATCGACAGGGGGCTGGGTGGCTACACCTTC. It codes for CASSRIDRGLGGYTF.

The CDR3 DNA reads TGTGCCAGCAGCTTACGGCCGGTGGCGTCGGACGAGCAGTACTTC. This sequence encodes CASSLRPVASDEQYF. The chain has TRBV7-9 and TRBJ2-7; D unclear. This CDR3 is 15 amino acids long. V lost 2 bases, J lost 5 bases, and 16 bases lay in between. Per the germline V gene, CDR1 is SEHNR and CDR2 is FQNEAQ (reference sequence).

The genes are TRBV9 and TRBJ2-2; 8 bases match TRBD1. V shed 4 bases, J shed 4 bases, and the junction held 6 bases outside the gene matches. The germline V gene encodes CDR1 SGDLS and CDR2 YYNGEE. This CDR3 has 15 amino acids. The CDR3 region has the DNA TGTGCCAGCAGCTCCGACAGGGGCGGCACCGGGGAGCTGTTTTTT. Translation: CASSSDRGGTGELFF.

The chain combines TRBV27 with TRBJ2-3, with D perhaps assigned TRBD1 or TRBD2 (5 bases each). CDR3 length: 17 residues. Per germline, CDR1 MNHEY and CDR2 SMNVEV (reference sequence). V lost 3 bases and J 4 bases, leaving 20 bases between the germline ends. As DNA, the CDR3 is TGTGCCAGCAGTTTGGTCAGTGTGGGACGCGGACCAGATACGCAGTATTTT. Residues: CASSLVSVGRGPDTQYF.

This clone showed up just once. The gene calls are TRBV9 and TRBJ1-1, with unresolved D. This CDR3 is built from 12 residues. In germline, CDR1 is SGDLS, CDR2 YYNGEE. V dropped 3 bases and J dropped 7 bases, with 10 bases sitting between them. The CDR3 nucleotides are TGTGCCAGCAGCGGTATTACAGATGAAGCTTTCTTT. Translated: CASSGITDEAFF.

The V gene is TRBV12-5, the J gene TRBJ2-1; 9 bases line up with TRBD1. Unmatched junction bases numbered 3, after V lost 4 bases and J lost 2 bases. In germline, CDR1 is LGHNT, CDR2 FRNRAP. The CDR3 covers 15 residues. The CDR3 loop is CASGSGQGPYNEQFF. CDR3 nucleotides: TGTGCTAGTGGTTCCGGACAGGGGCCCTACAATGAGCAGTTCTTC.

The V gene is TRBV7-8, the J gene TRBJ2-1; TRBD2 matches 9 bases. CDR1 and CDR2 (germline): SGHVS, FQNEAQ. V trimming: 5 bases; J trimming: 4 bases; junction bases outside the gene matches: 6. CDR3 size: 15 residues. The CDR3 region is CASSASGAGYNEQFF. The CDR3 DNA reads as TGTGCCAGCAGCGCTAGCGGGGCTGGGTACAATGAGCAGTTCTTC.

CDR3 protein: CASSSGYGNTIYF. CDR3 coding DNA: TGTGCCAGTAGTTCTGGTTACGGAAACACCATATATTTT. This chain links TRBV19 with TRBJ1-3; D remains ambiguous. V lost 5 bases, J lost 4 bases, and 9 bases lay in between. CDR1 LNHDA and CDR2 SQIVND come from the germline V gene (reference sequence). This CDR3 region has 13 residues.